These 20 T cell receptor beta chains came from one sample sequenced in a study of blood T cell repertoires in COVID-19. Using immunoSEQ multiplex PCR, the repertoire was profiled, and TCRdb retains in-frame clones only, with some absent. The top ten hold around 20% of the sample, which has around 200,000 clones, 85% to 90% seen once. The sequencing sample was made of peripheral blood. Receptors originate from a man in his 70s with active or convalescent COVID-19.

The rearrangement joins TRBV10-3 to TRBJ2-1, with 9 bases aligning to TRBD2. This CDR3 contains 15 residues. Germline V gene lookup returns CDR1 ENHRY and CDR2 SYGVKD. The J segment lost 5 bases and the V segment lost 3 bases, leaving 5 bases of the junction unmatched. The CDR3: CAISDSSGTDNEQFF. The CDR3 nucleotides are TGTGCCATCAGTGACTCTAGCGGGACCGACAATGAGCAGTTCTTC.

This clone was seen a few times. The rearrangement links TRBV12-3 or TRBV12-4 to TRBJ1-1; D unresolved. This CDR3 comprises 12 residues. V lost 3 bases, J lost 6 bases, and 8 bases lay in between. The CDR3 protein is CASSFLRAEAFF. DNA of the CDR3: TGTGCCAGCAGTTTTCTCCGCGCTGAAGCTTTCTTT.

The chain employs TRBV2 and TRBJ1-5; no reliable D call. Germline CDR1 SNHLY, CDR2 FYNNEI. The CDR3 runs to 14 residues. V lost 1 base and J lost 2, with 6 bases in between. The CDR3 DNA follows: TGTGCCAGCAGTGAAGGGAGGGGCAATCAGCCCCAGCATTTT. It specifies CASSEGRGNQPQHF.

This clone appeared a few times. The rearrangement joins TRBV6-1 to TRBJ1-2, with D unclear. CDR1 and CDR2 from the germline V gene are MNHNS and SASEGT. The length of the CDR3 is 13 residues. Trimming took 2 bases from V and 3 from J, leaving 7 bases between them. DNA of the CDR3: TGTGCCAGCAGTGAATGGGCAGACTATGGCTACACCTTC. Encoded protein: CASSEWADYGYTF.

V is TRBV28 and J is TRBJ2-7; D not resolved. Trimming cost V 4 bases and J 6 bases, with 7 bases left between them. CDR1 MDHEN and CDR2 SYDVKM come from the germline V gene. There are 11 residues in the CDR3. The CDR3 sequence: CASSSFGEQYF. In nucleotides, the CDR3 is TGTGCCAGCAGTTCCTTCGGCGAGCAGTACTTC.

The CDR3 DNA reads TGTGCCAGCTCACTAGCCGGGACAGCGACCTACAATGAGCAGTTCTTC. Amino acid sequence: CASSLAGTATYNEQFF. The J gene is TRBJ2-1, the V gene TRBV18, with 7 bases matching TRBD1. V shed 4 bases and J 2 bases; nucleotides not matched to a gene: 8. Germline V lookup: CDR1 KGHSH, CDR2 LQKENI. This CDR3 contains 16 residues.

Turning to this clone: The junction departs from the called germline gene at one end, perhaps through a read error. The chain joins TRBV5-5 to TRBJ1-4; 8 bases align to TRBD1. The CDR3 length is 16 residues. Germline CDR1 reads SGHKS; CDR2 reads YYEKEE (reference sequence). CDR3 DNA sequence: TGTGCCAGCAGCTTGGACAGGGGGAACGCTAACGAAAAACTGTTTTTT. Translated, it gives CASSLDRGNANEKLFF.

The rearrangement links TRBV29-1 to TRBJ2-5; 7 nucleotides agree with TRBD1. The CDR3 sequence is 12 residues long. V gave up 6 bases and J gave up 4 bases; unmatched junction bases: 5. Germline assignment: CDR1 SQVTM and CDR2 ANQGSEA. The DNA for the CDR3 is TGCAGCGTAGAACAGGGGACAGAGACCCAGTACTTC. Translated: CSVEQGTETQYF.

DNA of the CDR3: TGCGCCAGCAGCACCCGGACAGGGGGTCCACCCCTCCACTTT. Translation: CASSTRTGGPPLHF. The V and J genes are TRBV4-3 and TRBJ1-6; 10 nucleotides line up with TRBD1. The germline V gene encodes CDR1 LGHNA and CDR2 YSLEER. Trimming removed 5 bases from V and 11 bases from J; junction bases left unmatched: 6. The CDR3 is 14 amino acids.

V is TRBV6-2 or TRBV6-3 and J is TRBJ2-4, with 8 bases aligning to TRBD1. Trimming cost V 5 bases and J 8 bases; bases outside gene matches: 5. The CDR3 has 13 amino acids. CDR1 is MNHEY, CDR2 SVGEGT, per germline. Here the CDR3 DNA reads TGTGCCAGCAGTCGGCGGGGACAGGACATTCAGTACTTC. Translating it yields CASSRRGQDIQYF.

This clone was seen only once. This chain connects TRBV19 to TRBJ2-7; 8 bases line up with TRBD1. The V gene end was trimmed by 6 bases and the J gene end by 6 bases; junction bases not matched to a gene: 10. Germline V lookup: CDR1 LNHDA, CDR2 SQIVND (reference sequence). This CDR3 contains 14 residues. The chain's CDR3 is CASSPGQVYSEQYF. For the CDR3, the DNA is TGTGCCAGTAGCCCGGGACAGGTTTATTCCGAGCAGTACTTC.

The chain couples TRBV27 to TRBJ1-4; 8 bases are a match to TRBD1. This CDR3 region has 17 residues. V lost 0 bases to trimming and J lost 3 bases; unmatched junction nucleotides: 6. Looked up from germline, CDR1 is MNHEY and CDR2 is SMNVEV (reference sequence). Here the CDR3 reads CASSLSNRGGSNEKLFF. The CDR3 region has the DNA TGTGCCAGCAGTTTATCGAACAGGGGGGGATCTAATGAAAAACTGTTTTTT.

As concerns this clone: Other DNA variants within this sample encode the same CDR3. V gene TRBV3-1 (or the pseudogene TRBV3-2) combines with J gene TRBJ1-1; unclear D gene. V shed 3 bases and J shed 5 bases, with 10 bases lying between them. Germline V gives CDR1 LGHDT, CDR2 YNNKEL (reference sequence). The CDR3 is made up of 13 amino acids. The CDR3 sequence: CASSQGGRTEAFF. In DNA form, the CDR3 reads TGTGCCAGCAGCCAGGGAGGGCGTACTGAAGCTTTCTTT.

The chain has TRBV18 and TRBJ2-1; 8 positions agree with TRBD1. Germline V lookup: CDR1 KGHSH, CDR2 LQKENI. CDR3 size: 13 residues. V gave up 4 bases and J gave up 7 bases; unmatched junction bases: 3. The CDR3 loop reads CASSLGQANEQFF. CDR3 coding DNA: TGTGCCAGCTCACTGGGACAGGCAAATGAGCAGTTCTTC.

This chain links TRBV19 with TRBJ2-2; 10 bases map to TRBD2. Germline V gene sequence: CDR1 LNHDA, CDR2 SQIVND (reference sequence). J was trimmed by 5 bases and V by 5 bases; bases with no gene match: 11. The CDR3 length is 17 residues. The CDR3 DNA reads as TGTGCCAGTAGTCCTTCAGCGGGAGGGTTTAATACCGGGGAGCTGTTTTTT. Translation gives CASSPSAGGFNTGELFF. Combining the CDR3 with reference TRBV19 and TRBJ2-2 gives the whole variable domain DGGITQSPKYLFRKEGQNVTLSCEQNLNHDAMYWYRQDPGQGLRLIYYSQIVNDFQKGDIAEGYSVSREKKESFPLTVTSAQKNPTAFYLCASSPSAGGFNTGELFFGEGSRLTVL.

The chain combines TRBV12-5 with TRBJ1-1, with D unresolved. This CDR3 region has 13 residues. In germline, CDR1 is LGHNT, CDR2 FRNRAP. With 7 bases removed from V and 1 base from J, the gap between germline ends came to 10 bases. CDR3 sequence reads: CASVYSSNTEAFF. CDR3 bases: TGTGCTAGTGTGTACAGTTCGAACACTGAAGCTTTCTTT.

The J gene is TRBJ2-6, the V gene TRBV5-1, with a weak D call TRBD2 (6 bases). V dropped 1 base and J dropped 4 bases, with 21 bases sitting between them. Germline V gives CDR1 SGHRS, CDR2 YFSETQ. This CDR3 has 19 residues. The CDR3 loop is CASSLLGGGKIYGANVLTF. DNA of the CDR3: TGCGCCAGCAGCTTGTTAGGTGGGGGGAAGATTTACGGGGCCAACGTCCTGACTTTC.

The gene calls are TRBV18 and TRBJ2-7, with D possibly matching TRBD2 (6 bases). The CDR3 has 15 amino acids. Germline loops: CDR1 KGHSH, CDR2 LQKENI. Between the trimmed V and J ends, which lost 5 bases and 2 bases, there was a span of 16 bases. The DNA for the CDR3 is TGTGCCAGCTCATCTGATCTAGCGCGGGCCTACGAGCAGTACTTC. Translation: CASSSDLARAYEQYF.

The chain is built from TRBV18 and TRBJ2-6, with 8 positions matching TRBD1. CDR3 length: 18 amino acids. Trimming took 1 base from V and 3 from J; bases not matched to a gene: 8. The germline CDR1 and CDR2 sequences are KGHSH and LQKENI. For the CDR3, the DNA is TGTGCCAGCTCACCACAGAGACAGGGGTCGTTTGGGGCCAACGTCCTGACTTTC. It yields the protein CASSPQRQGSFGANVLTF. Full variable domain (missing parts from reference TRBV18 and TRBJ2-6): NAGVMQNPRHLVRRRGQEARLRCSPMKGHSHVYWYRQLPEEGLKFMVYLQKENIIDESGMPKERFSAEFPKEGPSILRIQQVVRGDSAAYFCASSPQRQGSFGANVLTFGAGSRLTVL.

The chain links TRBV6-5 to TRBJ1-1; D unclear. Germline CDR1 and CDR2: MNHEY and SVGAGI. This CDR3 is 13 amino acids long. Trimming removed 7 bases at V and 3 bases at J, with 12 bases between. The CDR3 nucleotides read TGTGCCAGCAACCCGTCTCGAGACACTGAAGCTTTCTTT. It is translated as CASNPSRDTEAFF.